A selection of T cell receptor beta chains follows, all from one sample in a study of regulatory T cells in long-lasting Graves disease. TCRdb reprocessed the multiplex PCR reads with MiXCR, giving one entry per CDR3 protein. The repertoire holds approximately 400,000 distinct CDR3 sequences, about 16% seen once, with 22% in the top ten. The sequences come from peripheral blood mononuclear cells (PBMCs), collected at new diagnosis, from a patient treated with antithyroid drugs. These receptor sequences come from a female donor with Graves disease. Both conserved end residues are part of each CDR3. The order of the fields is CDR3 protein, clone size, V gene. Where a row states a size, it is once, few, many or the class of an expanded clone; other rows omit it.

CASSLLGTVGYTF	many	TRBV11-2
CAWRDSYNEQFF	many	TRBV30
CASRPDRGQEAFF	.	TRBV6-1
CASSKDASGSGANVLTF	.	TRBV5-1
CSAQSIPGQGSAYEQYF	few	TRBV20-1
CASSLGDLTYEQYF	.	TRBV27
CASSSSERGDYEQYF	many	TRBV7-9
CASSVGTVTSTDTQYF	many	TRBV9
CASSYLGILGETQYF	many	TRBV6-4
CASSFDGRAYEQYF	many	TRBV7-6
CASSTGDEQFF	many	TRBV2
CASSLTTRVLYGYTF	many	TRBV28
CASSITLEGYNEQFF	few	TRBV19
CASSLDRSGSGTQYF	many	TRBV5-1
CASTYTESTDTQYF	many	TRBV5-5
CSVEAAAGGVF	.	TRBV29-1
CATAGRNYGYTF	.	TRBV12-3/TRBV12-4
CASRSESGSSPYEQYF	.	TRBV6-1
CASSDRDSYIGYTF	.	TRBV2
CSASTGSAKNIQYF	.	TRBV20-1
CASSSAAMGGTYEQFF	many	TRBV5-1
CASSPSTGSGYGYTF	many	TRBV5-1
CASSPGPSGRPRSWGQFF	many	TRBV11-2
CASSVESVGRNTEAFF	many	TRBV9
CASSNTGGEQYF	many	TRBV12-3/TRBV12-4
CASSLDWGQGYSPLHF	many	TRBV11-2